This TCR beta chain was identified in a study of cytomegalovirus exposure and HLA in healthy donors. This CDR3 contains 15 residues. V shed 5 bases and J 1 base; nucleotides not matched to a gene: 6. Germline lookup yields CDR1 SGHTA and CDR2 FQGNSA. Amplification used 60 Vbeta primers and 13 Jbeta primers. Measured with immunoSEQ multiplex PCR; TCRdb has only the in-frame clones, and not every one. Of over 200,000 clones listed, more than 75% are singletons. Sequencing input: PBMCs. This receptor was taken from a woman aged 40 to 55 in good health and CMV-seropositive. The chain links TRBV7-2 to TRBJ2-3; TRBD1 matches 7 bases. The CDR3 sequence: CASSLAGTGTDTQYF. CDR3 nucleotide sequence: TGTGCCAGCAGCCTTGCCGGGACAGGCACAGATACGCAGTATTTT.